This T cell receptor beta chain is from a study of T cells in Graves' hyperthyroidism and ophthalmopathy. CDR3 length: 16 amino acids. Germline lookup yields CDR1 DFQATT and CDR2 SNEGSKA (reference sequence). V was cut by 3 bases and J by 4 bases, with 19 bases left in between. This clonotype has more than one count but fewer than ten. Its antigen is not identified. Amplified TCR beta CDR3 regions derived from RNA transcripts. TCR CDR3 underwent first-round RT-PCR with the HTBI primer set. TCRdb recomputed calls from the multiplex PCR reads with MiXCR, one row per CDR3 protein. The sample lists hundreds of thousands of distinct CDR3 sequences, more than 20% occurring once. Whole-study results and caveats: Blood also contained most expanded thyroid clonotypes above 0.001.

The sequencing sample was made of blood. The chain has TRBV20-1 and TRBJ1-5; D is possibly TRBD1 (5 bases). The sequence was collected from a man aged 30 to 45 with Graves' ophthalmopathy. The CDR3 DNA reads as TGCAGTGCTAGCCTCTCAGGGTGGTTGGGTAATCAGCCCCAGCATTTT. The encoded protein is CSASLSGWLGNQPQHF.